These T cell receptor beta chains were read from a single sample in a study of T cell changes during pregnancy in multiple sclerosis. Method: immunoSEQ multiplex PCR; TCRdb's copy keeps in-frame clones and lacks some. This table holds about 23,000 clones, roughly 90% found once. The sample in question was CD8+ T cells from peripheral blood mononuclear cells, obtained in the first trimester of pregnancy. The receptors here all came from a female donor with multiple sclerosis, enrolled in a pregnancy study. Each CDR3 is given with its conserved first and last residue. The D gene is left open where the match is weak.

d_gene	v_gene	j_gene	CDR3nt	CDR3aa
NA	TRBV30	TRBJ2-3	TGTGCCTGGAGTGTAGCGGCAGATACGCAGTATTTT	CAWSVAADTQYF
NA	TRBV28	TRBJ2-7	TGTGCCAGTGGTTCAGGGGTGTCCTACGAGCAGTACTTC	CASGSGVSYEQYF
NA	TRBV27	TRBJ2-7	TGTGCCAGCAGTTTACCAGGCACCTACGAGCAGTACTTC	CASSLPGTYEQYF
NA	TRBV9	TRBJ2-2	TGTGCCAGCAGCTCTGTTACGAACACCGGGGAGCTGTTTTTT	CASSSVTNTGELFF
TRBD1	TRBV29-1	TRBJ2-1	TGCAGCGTTGACAGGGACAGCTCCTACAATGAGCAGTTCTTC	CSVDRDSSYNEQFF
TRBD1	TRBV6-5	TRBJ1-1	TGTGCCAGCAGTCCGGGACAGGGACAAGCTTTCTTT	CASSPGQGQAFF
NA	TRBV28	TRBJ2-1	TGTGCCAGCAGTTTACGGGGTGGCGGGGCTGGGAATGAGCAGTTCTTC	CASSLRGGGAGNEQFF
TRBD1	TRBV7-2	TRBJ2-2	TGTGCCAGCAGCCGCCGACAGGGGGTCGGCGGGGAGCTGTTTTTT	CASSRRQGVGGELFF
TRBD2	TRBV28	TRBJ2-5	TGTGCCAGCAGTTTTGAGGGAGGGGCGGAGACCCAGTACTTC	CASSFEGGAETQYF
NA	TRBV7-9	TRBJ2-7	TGTGCCAGCAGCTTAGGCCCGGGGGCCTACGAGCAGTACTTC	CASSLGPGAYEQYF